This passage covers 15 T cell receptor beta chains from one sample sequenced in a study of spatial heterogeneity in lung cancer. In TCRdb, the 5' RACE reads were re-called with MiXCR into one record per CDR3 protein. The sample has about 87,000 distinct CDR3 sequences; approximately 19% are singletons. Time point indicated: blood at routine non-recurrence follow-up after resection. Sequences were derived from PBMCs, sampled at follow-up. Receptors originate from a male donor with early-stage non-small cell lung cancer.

The CDR3 DNA reads TGTGCCAGCAGTGAAGCGCGTGGGGGCGCGGCTGAAAAACTGTTTTTT. Protein product: CASSEARGGAAEKLFF. The chain is built from TRBV2 and TRBJ1-4; the D gene is possibly TRBD1 (6 bases). CDR1 and CDR2 (germline): SNHLY, FYNNEI. Trimming cost V 0 bases and J 7 bases, with 15 bases left between them. The CDR3 consists of 16 residues.

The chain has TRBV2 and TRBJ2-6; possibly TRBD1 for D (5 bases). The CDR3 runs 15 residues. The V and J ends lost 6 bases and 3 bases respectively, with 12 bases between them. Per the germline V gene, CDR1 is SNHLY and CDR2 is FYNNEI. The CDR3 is CASSPGAFGANVLTF. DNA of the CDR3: TGTGCCAGCAGCCCTGGGGCTTTTGGGGCCAACGTCCTGACTTTC.

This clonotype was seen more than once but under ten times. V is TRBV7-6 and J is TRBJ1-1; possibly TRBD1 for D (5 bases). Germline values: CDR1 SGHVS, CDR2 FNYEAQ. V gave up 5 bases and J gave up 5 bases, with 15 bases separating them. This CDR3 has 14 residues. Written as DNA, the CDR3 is TGTGCCAGCAGCCGCGTGCCTGGGGGGACTGAAGCTTTCTTT. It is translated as CASSRVPGGTEAFF.

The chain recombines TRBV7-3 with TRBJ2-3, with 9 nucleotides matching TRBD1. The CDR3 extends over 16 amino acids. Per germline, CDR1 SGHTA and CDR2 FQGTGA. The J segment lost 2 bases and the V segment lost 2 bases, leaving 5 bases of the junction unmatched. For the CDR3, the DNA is TGTGCCAGCAGCTTAGGAGGACAGGGGCTCACAGATACGCAGTATTTT. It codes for CASSLGGQGLTDTQYF.

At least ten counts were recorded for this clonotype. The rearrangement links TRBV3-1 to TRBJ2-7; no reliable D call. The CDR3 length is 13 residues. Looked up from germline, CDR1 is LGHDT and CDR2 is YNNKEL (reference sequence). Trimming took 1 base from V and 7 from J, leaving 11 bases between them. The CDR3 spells CASSQGRLREQYF. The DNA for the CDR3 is TGTGCCAGCAGCCAAGGTCGGCTCCGGGAGCAGTACTTC.

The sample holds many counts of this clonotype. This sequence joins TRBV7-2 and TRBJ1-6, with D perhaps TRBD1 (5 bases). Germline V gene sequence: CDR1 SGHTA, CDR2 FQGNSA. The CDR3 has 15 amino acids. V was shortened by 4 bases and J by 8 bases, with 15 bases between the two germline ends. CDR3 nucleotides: TGTGCCAGCAGCTCCCCGTGGTTAGGGGATTCACCCCTCCACTTT. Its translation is CASSSPWLGDSPLHF.

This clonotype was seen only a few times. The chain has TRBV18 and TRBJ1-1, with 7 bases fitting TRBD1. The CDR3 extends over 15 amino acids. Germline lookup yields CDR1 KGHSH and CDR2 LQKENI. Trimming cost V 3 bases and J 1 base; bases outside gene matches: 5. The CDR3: CASSPQGVTNTEAFF. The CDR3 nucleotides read TGTGCCAGCTCACCGCAGGGGGTGACGAACACTGAAGCTTTCTTT.

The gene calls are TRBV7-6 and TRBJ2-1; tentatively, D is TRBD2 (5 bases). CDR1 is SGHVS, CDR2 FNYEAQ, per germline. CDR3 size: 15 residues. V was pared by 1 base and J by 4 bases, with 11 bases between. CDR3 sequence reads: CASSLGGVGYNEQFF. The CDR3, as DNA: TGTGCCAGCAGCTTAGGGGGAGTGGGGTACAATGAGCAGTTCTTC.

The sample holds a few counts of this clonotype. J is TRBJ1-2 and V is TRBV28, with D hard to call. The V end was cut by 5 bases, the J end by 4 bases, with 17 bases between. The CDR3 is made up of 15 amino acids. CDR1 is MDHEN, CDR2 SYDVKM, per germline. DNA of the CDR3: TGTGCCAGCAGTCCCGGACTGCGCGTCAGCTATGGCTACACCTTC. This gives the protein CASSPGLRVSYGYTF.

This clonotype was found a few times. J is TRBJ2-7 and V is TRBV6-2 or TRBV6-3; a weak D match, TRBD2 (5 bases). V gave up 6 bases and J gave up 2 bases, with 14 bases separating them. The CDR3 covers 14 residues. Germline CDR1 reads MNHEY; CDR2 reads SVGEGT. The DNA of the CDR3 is TGTGCCAGCAGCCCAAACACTAGACCCTACGAGCAGTACGTC. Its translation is CASSPNTRPYEQYV.

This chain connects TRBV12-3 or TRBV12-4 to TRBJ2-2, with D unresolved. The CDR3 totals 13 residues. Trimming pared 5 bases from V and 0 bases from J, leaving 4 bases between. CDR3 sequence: CASSSANTGELFF. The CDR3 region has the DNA TGTGCCAGCAGTAGCGCGAACACCGGGGAGCTGTTTTTT.

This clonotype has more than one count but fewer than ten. The CDR3 reads CAAAPTSGANVLTF. The CDR3 DNA reads TGTGCCGCCGCACCTACCTCTGGGGCCAACGTCCTGACTTTC. The chain links TRBV6-1 to TRBJ2-6; D uncertain. The germline V and J ends were trimmed by 11 bases and 0 bases, with 11 bases remaining between them. The CDR3 loop spans 14 amino acids. Germline-derived CDR1 and CDR2 are MNHNS and SASEGT.

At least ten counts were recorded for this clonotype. Here the CDR3 reads CASRNLRGLDEAFF. The CDR3 nucleotides read TGCGCCAGCAGAAACCTTAGGGGGCTCGACGAAGCTTTCTTT. The rearrangement links TRBV5-1 to TRBJ1-1; TRBD1 aligns across 7 bases. CDR1 is SGHRS and CDR2 is YFSETQ in the germline V gene. Trimming cost V 5 bases and J 8 bases; bases outside gene matches: 12. The CDR3 length is 14 residues.

CDR3 protein: CASSPQQGETQYF. CDR3 nucleotide sequence: TGTGCCAGCAGCCCACAACAGGGAGAGACCCAGTACTTC. This chain joins TRBV11-2 and TRBJ2-5; weak D call: TRBD1 (6 bases). Germline CDR1 is SGHAT and CDR2 is FQNNGV. This CDR3 contains 13 residues. V lost 5 bases, J lost 4 bases, and 11 bases lay in between.

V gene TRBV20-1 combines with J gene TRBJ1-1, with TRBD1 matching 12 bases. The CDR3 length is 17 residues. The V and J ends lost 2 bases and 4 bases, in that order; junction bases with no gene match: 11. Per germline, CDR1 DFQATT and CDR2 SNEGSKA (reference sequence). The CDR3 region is CSARKGRDRGLGTEAFF. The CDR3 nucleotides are TGCAGTGCTAGAAAAGGAAGGGACAGGGGGCTGGGCACTGAAGCTTTCTTT.